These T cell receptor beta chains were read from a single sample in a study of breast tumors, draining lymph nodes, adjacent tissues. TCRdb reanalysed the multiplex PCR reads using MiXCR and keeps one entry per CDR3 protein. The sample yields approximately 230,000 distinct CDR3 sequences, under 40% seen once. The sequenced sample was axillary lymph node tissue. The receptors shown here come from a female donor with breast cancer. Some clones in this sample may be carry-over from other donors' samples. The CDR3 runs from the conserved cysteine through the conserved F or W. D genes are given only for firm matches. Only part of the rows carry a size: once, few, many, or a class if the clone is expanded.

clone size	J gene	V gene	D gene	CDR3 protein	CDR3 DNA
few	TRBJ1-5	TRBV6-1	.	CASSVNREQPQHF	TGTGCCAGCAGTGTAAACAGGGAGCAGCCCCAGCATTTT
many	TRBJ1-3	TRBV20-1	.	CSAAGTMGGNTIYF	TGCAGTGCCGCGGGGACCATGGGAGGAAACACCATATATTTT
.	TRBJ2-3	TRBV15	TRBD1	CATSSTGNQPQYF	TGTGCCACCAGCTCGACAGGGAATCAGCCTCAGTATTTT
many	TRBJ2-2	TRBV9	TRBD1	CASSVGTGGIGELFF	TGTGCCAGCAGCGTAGGGACAGGGGGAATCGGGGAGCTGTTTTTT
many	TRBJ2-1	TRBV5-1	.	CASSWGGNYNEQFF	TGCGCCAGCAGCTGGGGCGGGAACTACAATGAGCAGTTCTTC
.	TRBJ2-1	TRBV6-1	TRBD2	CASSPLAGAIGNEQFF	TGTGCCAGCAGTCCACTAGCGGGGGCCATAGGCAATGAGCAGTTCTTC
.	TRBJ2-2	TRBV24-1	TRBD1	CATSDSRTGTAGERLF	TGTGCCACCAGTGATTCTAGGACAGGGACGGCCGGGGAGCGGTTGTTT
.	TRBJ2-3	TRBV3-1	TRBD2	CASSQKLAGVDTQYF	TGTGCCAGCAGCCAAAAACTAGCGGGGGTGGATACGCAGTATTTT
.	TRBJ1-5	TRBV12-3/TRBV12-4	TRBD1	CASSSGDRGLGNQPQHF	TGTGCCAGCAGTTCAGGGGACAGGGGGCTCGGGAATCAGCCCCAGCATTTT
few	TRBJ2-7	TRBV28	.	CASRPGQLAATYEQYF	TGTGCCAGCAGACCGGGACAGCTAGCGGCAACCTACGAGCAGTACTTC
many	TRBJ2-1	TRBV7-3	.	CASSFLGSDNEQFF	TGTGCCAGCAGCTTCCTCGGGTCGGACAATGAGCAGTTCTTC
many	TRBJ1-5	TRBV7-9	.	CASSLEGGPQHF	TGTGCCAGCAGCTTAGAGGGAGGGCCCCAGCATTTT
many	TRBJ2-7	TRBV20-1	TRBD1	CSAKDSDRWDEQYF	TGCAGTGCTAAGGATTCGGACAGGTGGGACGAGCAGTACTTC
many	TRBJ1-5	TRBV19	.	CASSGTFNQPQHF	TGTGCCAGTAGCGGGACCTTCAATCAGCCCCAGCATTTT
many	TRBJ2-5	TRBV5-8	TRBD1	CASSLALRTGEETQYF	TGTGCCAGCAGCTTGGCCTTGAGGACAGGGGAGGAGACCCAGTACTTC
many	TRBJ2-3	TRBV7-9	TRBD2	CASSLDLGGSTDTQYF	TGTGCCAGCAGCTTAGATCTCGGGGGGAGCACAGATACGCAGTATTTT
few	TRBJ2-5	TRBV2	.	CASRLQKETQYF	TGTGCCAGCAGGCTTCAGAAAGAGACCCAGTACTTC
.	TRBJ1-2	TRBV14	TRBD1	CASSLGTGGFYGSTF	TGTGCCAGCAGCCTGGGGACAGGGGGATTCTATGGCTCCACCTTC
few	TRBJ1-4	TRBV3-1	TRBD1	CASRSTGTGYEKLFF	TGTGCCAGCAGAAGCACCGGGACAGGGTACGAAAAACTGTTTTTT
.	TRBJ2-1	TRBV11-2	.	CASSFFSTNEQFF	TGTGCCAGCAGCTTTTTCAGTACCAATGAGCAGTTCTTC
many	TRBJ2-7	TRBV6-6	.	CASGLGPYEQYF	TGTGCCAGCGGTCTAGGGCCCTACGAGCAGTACTTC
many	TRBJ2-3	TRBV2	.	CASRTRRGGDTQYF	TGTGCCAGCAGAACCCGACGAGGGGGGGATACGCAGTATTTT
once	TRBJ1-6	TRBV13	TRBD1	CASGDDRDSPLHF	TGTGCCAGCGGGGATGACAGGGATTCACCCCTCCACTTT
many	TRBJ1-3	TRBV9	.	CASSVEDFSSGNTIYF	TGTGCCAGCAGCGTAGAAGATTTCAGCTCTGGAAACACCATATATTTT